Listed here are 4 T cell receptor beta chains from one sample, sequenced in a study of CD8 T cells in ankylosing spondylitis (dated by TCRdb to 2017 to 2019). Library preparation was by 5' RACE. The sequencing machine was an Illumina HiSeq 2500. The public reads were quality trimmed at Q25 with fastp and then assembled into clones with MiXCR by TCRdb, keeping productive beta chains. CDR3 protein duplicates are merged, each entry listing the most common genes and DNA. The sample table holds about 250,000 distinct CDR3 sequences, of which about 30% were seen once. Clones ranked in the top ten supply around 4% of the sample. Source material: blood, either unsorted or a sorted T cell fraction (not recorded which). These TCRs come from a male donor with ankylosing spondylitis or in good health (not recorded which).

The chain combines TRBV2 with TRBJ1-4; the match to TRBD1 covers 8 bases. V was clipped by 6 bases and J by 0 bases; unmatched bases: 9. The CDR3 covers 17 residues. Germline V gene data show CDR1 as SNHLY and CDR2 as FYNNEI. The CDR3 sequence: CASSDPNRGSTNEKLFF. Here the CDR3 DNA reads TGTGCCAGCAGCGACCCTAACAGGGGGTCAACTAATGAAAAACTGTTTTTT.

This CDR3 reads CASGDDSRLNQPQHF. CDR3 nucleotides: TGTGCCAGCGGGGATGACAGCCGGCTCAATCAGCCCCAGCATTTT. The chain links TRBV28 to TRBJ1-5, with D maybe TRBD1 (5 bases). V lost 8 bases to trimming and J lost 3 bases, with 17 bases between them. The CDR3 consists of 15 residues. Germline assignment: CDR1 MDHEN and CDR2 SYDVKM.

This clonotype came up a few times. V and J are TRBV5-1 and TRBJ2-1, with D maybe TRBD1 (6 bases). The CDR3 extends over 15 amino acids. Germline CDR1 SGHRS, CDR2 YFSETQ. V was clipped by 3 bases and J by 6 bases, with 16 bases between them. The CDR3 reads CASSYGVDRRNEQFF. The CDR3 nucleotides read TGCGCCAGCAGCTATGGAGTTGACAGGCGCAATGAGCAGTTCTTC.

This chain joins TRBV7-9 and TRBJ1-3; D is uncertain. The CDR3 covers 16 residues. Germline V CDR1 and CDR2: SEHNR, FQNEAQ (reference sequence). The V end lost 7 bases, the J end lost 4 bases, and 20 bases lay between the germline ends. The CDR3 bases are TGTGCCAGCACCCGAGTGGGCCTTTCACTCGGAAACACCATATATTTT. Translation gives CASTRVGLSLGNTIYF.